This T cell receptor (beta chain) was identified during a study of blood T cell repertoires in COVID-19. As handled by the study authors: By means of reference gene primer amplification, nucleated cell counts were estimated. Sequenced by immunoSEQ multiplex PCR; TCRdb stores in-frame clones only, minus some. The D gene and trimming were derived from the DNA, and the V and J assignments and clone size from that table. In the table there are about 350,000 clones, roughly 90% of which are singletons. V shed 6 bases, J shed 2 bases, and the junction held 4 bases outside the gene matches. CDR3 length equals 13 residues. CDR1 and CDR2 (germline): SGHRS, YFSETQ.

The clonotype comes from a woman in her twenties or thirties who had been exposed to COVID-19. The chain combines TRBV5-1 with TRBJ2-5; 7 bases line up with TRBD2. The sequenced material came from PBMCs or T cells enriched from blood (not recorded which). The CDR3 protein is CASTSAGQETQYF. The CDR3 nucleotides are TGCGCCAGCACATCAGCGGGACAAGAGACCCAGTACTTC.